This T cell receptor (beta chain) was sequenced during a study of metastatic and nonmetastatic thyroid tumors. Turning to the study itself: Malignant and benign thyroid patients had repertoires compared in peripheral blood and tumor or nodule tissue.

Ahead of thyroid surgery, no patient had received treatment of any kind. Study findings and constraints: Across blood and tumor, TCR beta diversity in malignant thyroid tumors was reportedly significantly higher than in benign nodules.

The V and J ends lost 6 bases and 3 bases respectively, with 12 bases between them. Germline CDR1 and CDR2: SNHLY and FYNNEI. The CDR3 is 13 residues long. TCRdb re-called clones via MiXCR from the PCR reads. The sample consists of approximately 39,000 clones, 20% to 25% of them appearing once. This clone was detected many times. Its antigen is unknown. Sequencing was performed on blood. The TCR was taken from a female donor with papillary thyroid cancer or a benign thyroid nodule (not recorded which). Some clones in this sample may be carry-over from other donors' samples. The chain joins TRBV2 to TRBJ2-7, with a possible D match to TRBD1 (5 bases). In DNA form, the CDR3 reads TGTGCCAGCAGCTATGAGACAGACTACGAGCAGTACTTC. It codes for CASSYETDYEQYF.